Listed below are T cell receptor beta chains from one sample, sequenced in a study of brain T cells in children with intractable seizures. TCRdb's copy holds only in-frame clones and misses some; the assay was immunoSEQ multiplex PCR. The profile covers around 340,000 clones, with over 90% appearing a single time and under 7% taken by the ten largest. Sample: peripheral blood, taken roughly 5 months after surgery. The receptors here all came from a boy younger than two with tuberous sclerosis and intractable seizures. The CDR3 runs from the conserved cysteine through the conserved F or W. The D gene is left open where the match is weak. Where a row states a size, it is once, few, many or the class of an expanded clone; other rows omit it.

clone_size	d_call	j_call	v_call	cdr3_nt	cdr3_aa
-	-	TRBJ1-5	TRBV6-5	TGTGCCAGCAGTATCGGAGGGGGGACCAATCAGCCCCAGCATTTT	CASSIGGGTNQPQHF
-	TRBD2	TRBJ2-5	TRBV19	TGTGCCAGTAGTATCTTCGCCCCCGGGACTAGCGGGAGAGAGACCCAGTACTTC	CASSIFAPGTSGRETQYF
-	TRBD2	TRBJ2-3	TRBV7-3	TGTGCCAGCAGCCCATTAGCGGGAGGGCCAGATACGCAGTATTTT	CASSPLAGGPDTQYF
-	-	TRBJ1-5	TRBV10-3	TGTGCCATCAGTGAATACGAAGGGGCCCAGCCCCAGCATTTT	CAISEYEGAQPQHF
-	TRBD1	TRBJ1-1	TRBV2	TGTGCCAGCAGCAAGGGGACAGCTACTGAAGCTTTCTTT	CASSKGTATEAFF
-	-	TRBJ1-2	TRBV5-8	TGTGCCAGCAGCTTGAGGACAAGATCGGGCTACACCTTC	CASSLRTRSGYTF
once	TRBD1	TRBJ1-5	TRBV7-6	TGTGCCAGCAGCCTCGGACAGGGGGCGGGTCAGCCCCAGCATTTT	CASSLGQGAGQPQHF
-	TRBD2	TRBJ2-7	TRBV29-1	TGCAGCGTGCTACTTAGCGGGAGCTCCTACGAGCAGTACTTC	CSVLLSGSSYEQYF
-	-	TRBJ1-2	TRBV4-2	TGTGCCAGCAGCACACTCACGAGGGAAAGGGTAGCTAACTATGGCTACACCTTC	CASSTLTRERVANYGYTF
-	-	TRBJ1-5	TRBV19	TGTGCCAGTAGTAACACAGTCCGGACTAGGGGGAATCAGCCCCAGCATTTT	CASSNTVRTRGNQPQHF
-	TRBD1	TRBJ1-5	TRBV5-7	TGTGCCAGCAGCCAAACTATAGACAGGGAGGTACAGCCCCAGCATTTT	CASSQTIDREVQPQHF
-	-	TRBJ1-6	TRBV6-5	TGTGCCAGCAGTTACGGGCAGATAAATTCACCCCTCCACTTT	CASSYGQINSPLHF
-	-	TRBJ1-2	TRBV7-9	TGTGCCAGCAGCTTATCGGAGGCAGCTAACTATGGCTACACCTTC	CASSLSEAANYGYTF
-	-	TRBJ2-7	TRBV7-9	TGTGCCAGCAGCTTAGCCAAGGAATTCAACGAGCAGTACTTC	CASSLAKEFNEQYF
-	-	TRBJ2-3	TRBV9	TGTGCCAGCAGCGTAGCCTGGGAATACAGCACAGATACGCAGTATTTT	CASSVAWEYSTDTQYF
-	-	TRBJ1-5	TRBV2	TGTGCCAGCAGCCGGCAGCAACCAGACATCAATCAGCCCCAGCATTTT	CASSRQQPDINQPQHF
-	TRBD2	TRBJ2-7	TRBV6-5	TGTGCCAGCACCCCGGGGGGGAGCGAGCAGTACTTC	CASTPGGSEQYF
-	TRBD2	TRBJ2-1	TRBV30	TGTGCCTGGAGGTTTGGGACTAGCTATTTCTTC	CAWRFGTSYFF
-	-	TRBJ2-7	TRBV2	TGTGCCAGCATCCAGGGGGGTAGATACGAGCAGTACTTC	CASIQGGRYEQYF
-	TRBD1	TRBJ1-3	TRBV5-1	TGCGCCAGCAGCACATCACAGGGGCCTGGAAACACCATATATTTT	CASSTSQGPGNTIYF
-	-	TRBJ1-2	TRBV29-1	TGCAGCGTTGAGTGGCCGGGGAATCAGAGGGGCTACACCTTC	CSVEWPGNQRGYTF
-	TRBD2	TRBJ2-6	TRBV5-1	TGCGCCAGCAGCCCGCAGACTAGCGGCTTCCCAAGAGTCCTGACTTTC	CASSPQTSGFPRVLTF
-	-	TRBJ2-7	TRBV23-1	TGCGCCAGCAGTCAACCCACGTCTTGGCAGTTGGATCCCCGAAACTACGAGCAGTACTTC	CASSQPTSWQLDPRNYEQYF